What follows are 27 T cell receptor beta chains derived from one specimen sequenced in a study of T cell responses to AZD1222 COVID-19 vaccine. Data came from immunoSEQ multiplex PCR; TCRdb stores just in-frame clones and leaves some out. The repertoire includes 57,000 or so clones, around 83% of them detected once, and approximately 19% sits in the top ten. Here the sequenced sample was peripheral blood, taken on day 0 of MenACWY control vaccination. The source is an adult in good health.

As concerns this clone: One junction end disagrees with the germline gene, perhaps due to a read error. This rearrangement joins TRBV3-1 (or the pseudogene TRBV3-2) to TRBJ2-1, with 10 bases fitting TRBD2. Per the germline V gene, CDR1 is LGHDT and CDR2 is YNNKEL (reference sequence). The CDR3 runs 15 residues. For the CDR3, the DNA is TGTGCCAGCAGCGAAGACCTAGCGGGAGTTAATGAGCAGTTCTTC. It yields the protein CASSEDLAGVNEQFF.

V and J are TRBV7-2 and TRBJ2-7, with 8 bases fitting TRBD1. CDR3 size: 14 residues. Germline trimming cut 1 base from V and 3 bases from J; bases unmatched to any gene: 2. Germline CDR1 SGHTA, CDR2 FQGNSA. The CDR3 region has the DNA TGTGCCAGCAGCTTAGGGACAGGGAACTACGAGCAGTACTTC. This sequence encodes CASSLGTGNYEQYF.

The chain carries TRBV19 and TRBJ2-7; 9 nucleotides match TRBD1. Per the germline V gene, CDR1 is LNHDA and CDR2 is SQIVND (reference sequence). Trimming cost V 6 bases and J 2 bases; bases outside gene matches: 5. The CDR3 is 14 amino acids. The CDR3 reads CASRVDRGAYEQYF. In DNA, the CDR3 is TGTGCCAGTAGGGTGGACAGGGGCGCCTACGAGCAGTACTTC. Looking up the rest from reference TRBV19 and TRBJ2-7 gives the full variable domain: DGGITQSPKYLFRKEGQNVTLSCEQNLNHDAMYWYRQDPGQGLRLIYYSQIVNDFQKGDIAEGYSVSREKKESFPLTVTSAQKNPTAFYLCASRVDRGAYEQYFGPGTRLTVT.

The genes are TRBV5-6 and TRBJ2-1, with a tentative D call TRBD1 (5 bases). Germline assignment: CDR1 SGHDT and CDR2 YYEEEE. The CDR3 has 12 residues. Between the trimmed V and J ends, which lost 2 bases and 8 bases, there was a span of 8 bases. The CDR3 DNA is TGTGCCAGCAGCTTTCAGGGCTATGAGCAGTTCTTC. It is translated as CASSFQGYEQFF. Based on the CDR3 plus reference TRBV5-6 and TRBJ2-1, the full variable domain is DAGVTQSPTHLIKTRGQQVTLRCSPKSGHDTVSWYQQALGQGPQFIFQYYEEEERQRGNFPDRFSGHQFPNYSSELNVNALLLGDSALYLCASSFQGYEQFFGPGTRLTVL.

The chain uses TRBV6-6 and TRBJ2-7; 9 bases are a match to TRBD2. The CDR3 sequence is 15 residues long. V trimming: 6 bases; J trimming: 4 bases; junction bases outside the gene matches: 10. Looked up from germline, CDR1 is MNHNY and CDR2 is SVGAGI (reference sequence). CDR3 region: CASSSSSSGKYEQYF. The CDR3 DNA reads TGTGCCAGCAGCTCCTCGTCTAGCGGGAAATACGAGCAGTACTTC.

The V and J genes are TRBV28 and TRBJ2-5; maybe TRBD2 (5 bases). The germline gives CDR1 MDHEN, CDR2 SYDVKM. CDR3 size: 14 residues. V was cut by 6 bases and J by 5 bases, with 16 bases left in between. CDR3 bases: TGTGCCAGCAGAAGAACTTGGGGAGCGGAGACCCAGTACTTC. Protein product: CASRRTWGAETQYF. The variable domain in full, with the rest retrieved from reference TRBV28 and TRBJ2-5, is DVKVTQSSRYLVKRTGEKVFLECVQDMDHENMFWYRQDPGLGLRLIYFSYDVKMKEKGDIPEGYSVSREKKERFSLILESASTNQTSMYLCASRRTWGAETQYFGPGTRLLVL.

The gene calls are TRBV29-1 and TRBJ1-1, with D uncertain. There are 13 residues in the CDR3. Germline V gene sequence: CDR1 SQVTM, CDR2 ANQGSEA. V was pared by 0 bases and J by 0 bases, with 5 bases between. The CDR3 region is CSVEEVLNTEAFF. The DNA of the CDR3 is TGCAGCGTTGAAGAGGTTTTGAACACTGAAGCTTTCTTT.

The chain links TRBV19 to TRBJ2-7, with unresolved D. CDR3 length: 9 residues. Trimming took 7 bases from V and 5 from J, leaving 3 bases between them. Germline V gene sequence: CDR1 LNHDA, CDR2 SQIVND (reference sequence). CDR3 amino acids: CASNHEQYF. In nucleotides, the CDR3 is TGTGCCAGTAATCACGAGCAGTACTTC.

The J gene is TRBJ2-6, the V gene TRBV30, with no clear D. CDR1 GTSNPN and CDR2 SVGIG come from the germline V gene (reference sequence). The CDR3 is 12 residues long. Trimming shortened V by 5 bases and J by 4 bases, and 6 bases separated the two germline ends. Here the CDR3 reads CAWDTGANVLTF. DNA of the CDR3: TGTGCCTGGGACACCGGGGCCAACGTCCTGACTTTC.

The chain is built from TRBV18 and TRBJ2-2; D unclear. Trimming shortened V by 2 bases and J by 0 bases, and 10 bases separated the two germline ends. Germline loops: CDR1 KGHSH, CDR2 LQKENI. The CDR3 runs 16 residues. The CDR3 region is CASSPVGGANTGELFF. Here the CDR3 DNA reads TGTGCCAGCTCACCAGTTGGCGGAGCGAACACCGGGGAGCTGTTTTTT.

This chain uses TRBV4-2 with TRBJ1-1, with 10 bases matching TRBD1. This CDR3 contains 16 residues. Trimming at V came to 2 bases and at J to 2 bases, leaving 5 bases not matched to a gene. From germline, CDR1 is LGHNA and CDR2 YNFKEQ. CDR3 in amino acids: CASSQQGTGANTEAFF. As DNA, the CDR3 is TGTGCCAGCAGCCAACAAGGGACAGGGGCAAACACTGAAGCTTTCTTT.

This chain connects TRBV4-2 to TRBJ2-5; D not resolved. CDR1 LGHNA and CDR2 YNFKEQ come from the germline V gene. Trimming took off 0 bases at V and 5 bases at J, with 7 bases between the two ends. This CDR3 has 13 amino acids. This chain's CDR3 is CASSQDIRETQYF. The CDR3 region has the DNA TGTGCCAGCAGCCAAGACATCAGGGAGACCCAGTACTTC.

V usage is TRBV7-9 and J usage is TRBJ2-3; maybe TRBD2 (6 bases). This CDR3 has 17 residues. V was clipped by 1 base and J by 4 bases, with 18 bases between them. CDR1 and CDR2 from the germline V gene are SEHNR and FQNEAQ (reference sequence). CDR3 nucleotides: TGTGCCAGCAGCTTAGGGGCTCTACGGGAGACGGCAGATACGCAGTATTTT. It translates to CASSLGALRETADTQYF. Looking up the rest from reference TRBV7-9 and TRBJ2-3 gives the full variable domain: DTGVSQNPRHKITKRGQNVTFRCDPISEHNRLYWYRQTLGQGPEFLTYFQNEAQLEKSRLLSDRFSAERPKGSFSTLEIQRTEQGDSAMYLCASSLGALRETADTQYFGPGTRLTVL.

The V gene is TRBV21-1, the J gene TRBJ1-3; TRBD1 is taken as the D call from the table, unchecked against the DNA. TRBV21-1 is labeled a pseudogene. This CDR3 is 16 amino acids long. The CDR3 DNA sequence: TGTGCCAGCAGCACCTCCCGGGACAGCTCTGGAAACACCATATATTTT. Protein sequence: CASSTSRDSSGNTIYF.

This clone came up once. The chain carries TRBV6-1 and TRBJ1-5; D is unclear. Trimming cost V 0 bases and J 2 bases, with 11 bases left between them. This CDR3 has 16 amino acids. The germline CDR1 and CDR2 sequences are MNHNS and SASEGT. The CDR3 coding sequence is TGTGCCAGCAGTGAAGCTCGATCCACCCGCAATCAGCCCCAGCATTTT. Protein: CASSEARSTRNQPQHF.

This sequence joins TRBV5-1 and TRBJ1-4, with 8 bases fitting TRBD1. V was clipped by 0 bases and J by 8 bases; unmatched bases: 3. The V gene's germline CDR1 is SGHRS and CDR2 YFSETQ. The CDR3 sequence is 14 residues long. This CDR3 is CASSLDRGGEKLFF. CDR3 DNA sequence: TGCGCCAGCAGCTTGGACAGGGGGGGAGAAAAACTGTTTTTT.

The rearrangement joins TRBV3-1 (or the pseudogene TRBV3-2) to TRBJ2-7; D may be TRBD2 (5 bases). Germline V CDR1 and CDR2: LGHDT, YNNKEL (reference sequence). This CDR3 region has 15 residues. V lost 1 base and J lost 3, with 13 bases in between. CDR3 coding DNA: TGTGCCAGCAGCCAAGGAGGGCCTATAGGCTACGAGCAGTACTTC. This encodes CASSQGGPIGYEQYF.

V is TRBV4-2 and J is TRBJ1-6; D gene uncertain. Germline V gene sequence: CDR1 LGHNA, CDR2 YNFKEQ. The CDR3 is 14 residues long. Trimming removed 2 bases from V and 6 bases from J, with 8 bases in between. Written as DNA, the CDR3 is TGTGCCAGCAGCCAACCGGACGGTAATTCACCCCTCCACTTT. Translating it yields CASSQPDGNSPLHF.

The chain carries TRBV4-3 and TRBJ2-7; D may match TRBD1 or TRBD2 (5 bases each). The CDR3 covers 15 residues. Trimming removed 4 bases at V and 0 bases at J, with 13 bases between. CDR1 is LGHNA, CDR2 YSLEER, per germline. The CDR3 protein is CASSPGYGTSYEQYF. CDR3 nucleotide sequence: TGCGCCAGCAGCCCAGGTTATGGGACCTCCTACGAGCAGTACTTC.

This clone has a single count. The DNA for the CDR3 is TGTGCCTGGACAGACTCCTACGAGCAGTACTTC. It codes for CAWTDSYEQYF. The rearrangement links TRBV30 to TRBJ2-7; no clear D. The V end was cut by 4 bases, the J end by 0 bases, with 4 bases between. The CDR3 is 11 amino acids. The germline gives CDR1 GTSNPN, CDR2 SVGIG (reference sequence).

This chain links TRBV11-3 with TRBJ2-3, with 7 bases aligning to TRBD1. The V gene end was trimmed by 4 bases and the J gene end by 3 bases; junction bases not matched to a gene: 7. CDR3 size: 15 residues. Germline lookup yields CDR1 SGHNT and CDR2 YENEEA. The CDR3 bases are TGTGCCAGCAGCTCGAGGGGGCTGGATACAGATACGCAGTATTTT. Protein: CASSSRGLDTDTQYF.

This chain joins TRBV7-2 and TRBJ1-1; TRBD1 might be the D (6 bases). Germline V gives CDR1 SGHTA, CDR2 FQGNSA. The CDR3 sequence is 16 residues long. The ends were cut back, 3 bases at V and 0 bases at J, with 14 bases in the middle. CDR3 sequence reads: CASSLGGLIMNTEAFF. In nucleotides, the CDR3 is TGTGCCAGCAGCTTGGGGGGGCTAATCATGAACACTGAAGCTTTCTTT.

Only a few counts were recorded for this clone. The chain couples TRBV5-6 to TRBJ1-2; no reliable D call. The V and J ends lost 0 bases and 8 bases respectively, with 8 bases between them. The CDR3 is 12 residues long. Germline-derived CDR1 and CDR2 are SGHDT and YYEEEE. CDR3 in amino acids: CASSLGVVGYTF. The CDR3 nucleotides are TGTGCCAGCAGCTTGGGGGTGGTCGGCTACACCTTC.

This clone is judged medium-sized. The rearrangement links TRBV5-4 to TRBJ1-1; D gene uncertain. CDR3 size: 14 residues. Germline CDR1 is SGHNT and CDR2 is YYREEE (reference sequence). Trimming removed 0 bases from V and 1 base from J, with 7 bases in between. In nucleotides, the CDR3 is TGTGCCAGCAGCTTGGCCCTGCGGAACACTGAAGCTTTCTTT. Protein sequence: CASSLALRNTEAFF.

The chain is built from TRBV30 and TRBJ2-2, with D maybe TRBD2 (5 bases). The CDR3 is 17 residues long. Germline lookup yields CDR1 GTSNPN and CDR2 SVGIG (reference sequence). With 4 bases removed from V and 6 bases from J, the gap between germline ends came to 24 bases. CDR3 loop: CAWTKTRTYPSAGELFF. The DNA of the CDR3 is TGTGCCTGGACCAAGACCAGGACTTATCCCTCCGCCGGGGAGCTGTTTTTT.

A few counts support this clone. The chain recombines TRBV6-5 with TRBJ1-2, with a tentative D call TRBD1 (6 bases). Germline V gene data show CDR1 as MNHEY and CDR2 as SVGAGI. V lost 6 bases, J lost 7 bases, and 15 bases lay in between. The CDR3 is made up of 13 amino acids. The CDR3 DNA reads TGTGCCAGCAGAAATGACAGGAGGGGTGGCTACACCTTC. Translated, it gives CASRNDRRGGYTF.

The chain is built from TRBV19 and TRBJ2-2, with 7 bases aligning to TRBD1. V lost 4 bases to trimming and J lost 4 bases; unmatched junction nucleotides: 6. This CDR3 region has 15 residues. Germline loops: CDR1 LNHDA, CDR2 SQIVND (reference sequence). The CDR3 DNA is TGTGCCAGTAGTAGTCGACAGGGAGCCACCGGGGAGCTGTTTTTT. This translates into CASSSRQGATGELFF.